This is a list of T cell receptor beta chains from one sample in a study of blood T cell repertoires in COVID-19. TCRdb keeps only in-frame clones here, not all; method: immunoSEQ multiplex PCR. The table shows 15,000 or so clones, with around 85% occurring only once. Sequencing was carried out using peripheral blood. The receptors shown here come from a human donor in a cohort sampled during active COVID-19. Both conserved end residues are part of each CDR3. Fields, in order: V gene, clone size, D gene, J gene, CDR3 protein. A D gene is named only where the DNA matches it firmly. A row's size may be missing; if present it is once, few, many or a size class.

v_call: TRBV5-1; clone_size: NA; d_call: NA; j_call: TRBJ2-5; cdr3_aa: CASSFQGLGETQYF
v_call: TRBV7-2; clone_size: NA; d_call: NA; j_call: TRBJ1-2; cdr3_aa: CASSLGQAHGYTF
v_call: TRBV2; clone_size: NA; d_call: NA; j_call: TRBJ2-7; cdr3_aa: CASTSRDTTYEQYF
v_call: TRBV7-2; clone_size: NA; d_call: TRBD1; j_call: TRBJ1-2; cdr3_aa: CASSYRQGYNYGYTF
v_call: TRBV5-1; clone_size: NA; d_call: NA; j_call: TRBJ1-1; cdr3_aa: CASSLTGNTEAFF
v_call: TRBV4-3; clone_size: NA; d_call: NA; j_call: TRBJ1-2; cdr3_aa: CASSQGGLYGYTF
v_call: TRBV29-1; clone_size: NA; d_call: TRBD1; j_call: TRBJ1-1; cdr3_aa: CSVAAGTGVSDEAFF
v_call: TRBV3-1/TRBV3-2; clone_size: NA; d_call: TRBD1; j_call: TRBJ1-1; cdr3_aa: CASSHQDREAAEAFF
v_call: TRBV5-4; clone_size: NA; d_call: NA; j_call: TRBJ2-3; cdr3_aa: CASSLATRNTQYF
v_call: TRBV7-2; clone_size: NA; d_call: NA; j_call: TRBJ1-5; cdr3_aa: CASSLVGRLQQPQHF
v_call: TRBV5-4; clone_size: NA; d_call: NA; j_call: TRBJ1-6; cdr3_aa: CASSPLHGTSPLHF
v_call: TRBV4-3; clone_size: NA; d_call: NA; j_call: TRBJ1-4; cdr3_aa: CASSLHHALQDNEKLFF
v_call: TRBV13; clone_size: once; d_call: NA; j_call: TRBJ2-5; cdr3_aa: CASSIGTNQATQYF
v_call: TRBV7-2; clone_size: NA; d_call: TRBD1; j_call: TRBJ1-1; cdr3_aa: CASSRDRSNTEAFF
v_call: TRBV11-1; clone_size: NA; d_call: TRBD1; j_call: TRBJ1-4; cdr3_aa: CASSFPGQGTEKLFF
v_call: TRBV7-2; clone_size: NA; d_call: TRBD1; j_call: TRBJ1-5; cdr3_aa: CASSLVGTGGYNQPQHF
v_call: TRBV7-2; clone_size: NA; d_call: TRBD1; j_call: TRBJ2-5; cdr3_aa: CASSFGRGRGETQYF
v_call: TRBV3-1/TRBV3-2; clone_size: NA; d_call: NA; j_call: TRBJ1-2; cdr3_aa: CASSPHGGPGYGYTF
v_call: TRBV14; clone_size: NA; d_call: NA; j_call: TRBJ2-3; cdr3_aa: CASTKLGGDTQYF
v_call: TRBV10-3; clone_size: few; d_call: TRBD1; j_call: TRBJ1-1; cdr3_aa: CAISASGGQSGQGNTEAFF
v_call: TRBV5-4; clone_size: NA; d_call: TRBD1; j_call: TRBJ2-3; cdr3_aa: CASSETGARDTQYF
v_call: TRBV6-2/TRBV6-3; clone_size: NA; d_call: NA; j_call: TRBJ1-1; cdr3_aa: CASIPRGREDTEAFF
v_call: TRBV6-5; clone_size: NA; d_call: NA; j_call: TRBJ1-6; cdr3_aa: CASKQDSPLHF
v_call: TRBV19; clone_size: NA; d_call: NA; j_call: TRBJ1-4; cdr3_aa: CASSILNEKLFF
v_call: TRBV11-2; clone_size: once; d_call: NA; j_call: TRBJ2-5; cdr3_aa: CASSLGGPRETQYF
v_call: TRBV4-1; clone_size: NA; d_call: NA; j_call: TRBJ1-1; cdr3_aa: CASSQAGTFEAFF
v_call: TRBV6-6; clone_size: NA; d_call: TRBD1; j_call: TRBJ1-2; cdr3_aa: CASSYPGQGADGYTF
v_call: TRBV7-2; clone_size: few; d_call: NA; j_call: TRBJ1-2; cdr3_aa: CASSFADGQLYGYTF
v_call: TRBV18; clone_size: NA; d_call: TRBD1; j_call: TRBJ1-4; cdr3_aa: CASSPTRTGNEKLFF
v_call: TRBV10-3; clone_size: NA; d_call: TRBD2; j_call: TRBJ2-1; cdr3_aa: CAISEELAGGLGQFF
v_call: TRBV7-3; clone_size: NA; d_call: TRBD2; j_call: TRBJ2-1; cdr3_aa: CASSFTSGGYNEQFF
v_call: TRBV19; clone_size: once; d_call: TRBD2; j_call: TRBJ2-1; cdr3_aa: CASRLTSGGYNEQFF
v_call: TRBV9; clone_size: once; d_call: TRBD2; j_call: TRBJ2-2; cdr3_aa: CASSVGSGANTGELFF
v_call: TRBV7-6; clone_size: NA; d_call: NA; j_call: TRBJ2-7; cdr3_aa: CASSPLGVSSYEQYF
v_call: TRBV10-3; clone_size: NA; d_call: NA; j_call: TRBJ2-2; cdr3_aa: CAISEAGPTGELFF